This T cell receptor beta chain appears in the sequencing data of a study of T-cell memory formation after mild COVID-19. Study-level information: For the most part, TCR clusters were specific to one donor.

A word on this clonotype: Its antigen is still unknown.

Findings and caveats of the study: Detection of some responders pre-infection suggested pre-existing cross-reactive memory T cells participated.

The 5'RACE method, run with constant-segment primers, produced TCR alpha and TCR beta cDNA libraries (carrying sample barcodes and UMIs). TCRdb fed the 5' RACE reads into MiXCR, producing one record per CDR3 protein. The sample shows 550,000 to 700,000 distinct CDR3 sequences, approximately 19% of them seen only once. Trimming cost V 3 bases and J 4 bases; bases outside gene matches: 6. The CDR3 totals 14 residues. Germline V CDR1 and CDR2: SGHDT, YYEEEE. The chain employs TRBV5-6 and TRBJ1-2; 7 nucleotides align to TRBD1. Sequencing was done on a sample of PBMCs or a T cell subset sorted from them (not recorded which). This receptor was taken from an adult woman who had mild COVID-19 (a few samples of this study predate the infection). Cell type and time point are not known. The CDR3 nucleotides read TGTGCCAGCAGCTCGACCGGGACAGTCTATGGCTACACCTTC. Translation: CASSSTGTVYGYTF.